The T cell receptor beta chain under discussion was sequenced for a study of graft-versus-host responses after intestinal transplantation (dated by TCRdb to 2020 to 2022). General notes on the study: The transplants that recipients got were multivisceral, liver-intestinal, or isolated intestinal. The cohort enrolled some 25 intestinal transplant recipients including one retransplant, and a few patients lacking pretransplant specimens were excluded. To identify alloreactive clones, pre-transplant mixed lymphocyte reaction products were sequenced and then compared with unstimulated pre-transplant donor and recipient T cells. All recipients received anti-thymocyte globulin induction followed by maintenance tacrolimus and steroids for 3 to 4 years. After intestinal transplantation, graft-versus-host and host-versus-graft alloreactive T cell clones were followed in the graft, circulation and bone marrow using bulk TCR-beta CDR3 sequencing. Rather than going through the commercial service, samples from a few later patients were sequenced in-house on an Illumina MiSeq and processed with MiXCR. Donor T cell macrochimerism was defined as a peak of at least 4% donor T cells among recipient peripheral blood mononuclear cells.

Here is what the overall study found, with its caveats: High GvH to HvG T cell clonal ratios were observed in the allografts of patients with donor T cell macrochimerism. Conclusions were limited by the relatively low number and heterogeneity of intestinal transplant patients. Early after transplant, peak levels of circulating GvH clones were found to be associated with declines in HvG clones. GvH clones turned up in recipient bone marrow, with some appearing earlier in ileal mucosa or blood, a pattern consistent with an intestinal mucosal origin.

Comments on this clone: No antigen is known for it. No much larger clone is present one base from it, and per-base qualities are unavailable.

Its CDR3 holds 14 amino acids, cysteine through phenylalanine. The entry retains the CDR3 DNA only, 42 bases that are in frame from base 1. V is reduced by 5 bases and J by 4 bases, leaving a spacing of 11 bases between them. As encoded in the germline V gene, CDR1 is MNHNS while CDR2 is SASEGT. Reading the label with the study, this specimen's time point is: cells obtained before transplantation from donor or recipient. CD3+CD4+ and CD3+CD8+ populations were FACS-sorted from unstimulated pre-transplant donor and recipient cells taken from spleen or lymph nodes. Library creation used the immunoSEQ multiplex PCR assay. For most patients, genomic DNA was isolated with the Qiagen DNeasy Blood and Tissue Kit and sent frozen to Adaptive Biotechnologies for TCR sequencing. Adaptive Biotechnologies carried out high-throughput TCR-beta CDR3 sequencing of genomic DNA for most patients. The source study handled its data this way. Adaptive's ImmunoSEQ software supplied the TCR sequencing data for 15 to 20 patients, while MiXCR and VDJtools were used to process a few other patients. To correct CD4 versus CD8 sorting errors, any sequence found in both subsets at a frequency ratio below 5:1 was removed. CDR3 nucleotide sequences shared between donor and recipient were removed because their origin could not be assigned. To count as alloreactive, a clone needed at least 2-fold expansion over unstimulated cells and a minimum CFSE-low frequency of 0.002% (template counts) or 0.001% (read counts). A clone was considered mappable if detected in the sequenced pre-transplant spleen, lymph node, or MLR CFSE-low populations of the donor or recipient. Cumulative frequency of alloreactive clones was calculated as a percentage of all sequences weighted by copy number. TCRdb re-hosts the immuneACCESS table, in-frame sequences only. Its copies lack some clones; in the studies checked, an unresolved V gene accounts for under half of them, and the cause for the rest is not known. V, J and clone size derive from that table, while D and trimming were established from the DNA sequence. This sample is represented by about 86,000 clones; less than 90% of them were singletons. The ten most abundant clones make up roughly 0.3% of the sample.

This TCR came from a human donor who was the organ donor for an intestinal transplant. Sequencing was performed on unstimulated CD4+ T cells sorted from spleen or lymph node cells, taken before transplant. The sequence links TRBV6-1 to TRBJ2-2, with TRBD2 tentatively as D gene (5 bases match). The CDR3 amino acid sequence is: CASSWARVTGELFF. The DNA sequence is given as TGTGCCAGCAGTTGGGCGCGGGTCACCGGGGAGCTGTTTTTT.